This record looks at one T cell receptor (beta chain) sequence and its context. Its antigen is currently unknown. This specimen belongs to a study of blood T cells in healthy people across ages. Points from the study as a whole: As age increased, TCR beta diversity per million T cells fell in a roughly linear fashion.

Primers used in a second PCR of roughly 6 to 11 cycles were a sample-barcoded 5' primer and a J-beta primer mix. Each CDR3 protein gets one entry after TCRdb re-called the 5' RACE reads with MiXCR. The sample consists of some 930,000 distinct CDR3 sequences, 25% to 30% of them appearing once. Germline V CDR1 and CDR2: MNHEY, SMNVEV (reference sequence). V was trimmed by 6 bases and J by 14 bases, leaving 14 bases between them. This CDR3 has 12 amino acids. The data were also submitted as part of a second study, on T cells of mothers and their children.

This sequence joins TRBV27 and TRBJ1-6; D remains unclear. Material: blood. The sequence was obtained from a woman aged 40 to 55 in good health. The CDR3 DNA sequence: TGTGCCAGCAGCCCAAGGACCCTAACCCTCCACTTT. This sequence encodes CASSPRTLTLHF.